This record concerns one T cell receptor beta chain sequence. The data were taken from a study of blood T cell repertoires in COVID-19. Study-level background: Researchers got acute and convalescent COVID-19 samples from the United States, Italy and Spain. PBMCs, B-cell-depleted T cells, or T cells provided the cDNA or gDNA that made up the material.

As originally analysed: How many nucleated cells were present was estimated from reference gene primer amplification. Produced via immunoSEQ multiplex PCR; TCRdb's table is partial and in-frame only. V and J calls plus clone size are reproduced from that table; the DNA served to infer D and trimming. The table records just over 95,000 clones, about nine tenths of them present only once. The sequence was obtained from a man in his fifties or sixties with acute or convalescent COVID-19. The specimen sequenced was peripheral blood.

This CDR3 reads CASSFSTGLAHTGELFF. For the CDR3, the DNA is TGTGCCAGCAGTTTTAGTACGGGACTAGCCCACACCGGGGAGCTGTTTTTT. This chain joins TRBV27 and TRBJ2-2, with TRBD2 matching over 9 bases. CDR1 is MNHEY and CDR2 is SMNVEV in the germline V gene (reference sequence). The length of the CDR3 is 17 residues. V lost 3 bases, J lost 3 bases, and 8 bases stayed unmatched.